The 25 T cell receptor beta chains listed next were all sequenced from one sample in a study of T cell clonotyping in hematopoietic cell transplantation. Here immunoSEQ multiplex PCR was the method, and the copy in TCRdb shows in-frame clones only, minus some. This table holds 35,000 to 45,000 clones, roughly 92% found once. Sample: peripheral blood mononuclear cells. The receptor source for this set is a woman in her forties or fifties in good health. Some clones in this sample may be carry-over from other donors' samples.

The rearrangement uses TRBV7-2 and TRBJ1-1, with TRBD1 identical over 8 bases. CDR3 length equals 14 residues. Germline values: CDR1 SGHTA, CDR2 FQGNSA. With V trimmed by 5 bases and J by 1 base, 3 bases remained unmatched. The CDR3 nucleotides are TGTGCCAGCAGCCAGGACAGGGCGAACACTGAAGCTTTCTTT. Its translation: CASSQDRANTEAFF. The variable domain in full, with the rest retrieved from reference TRBV7-2 and TRBJ1-1, is GAGVSQSPSNKVTEKGKDVELRCDPISGHTALYWYRQSLGQGLEFLIYFQGNSAPDKSGLPSDRFSAERTGGSVSTLTIQRTQQEDSAVYLCASSQDRANTEAFFGQGTRLTVV.

Only a few counts were recorded for this clone. V and J are TRBV6-5 and TRBJ1-5; D uncertain. This CDR3 spans 14 amino acids. CDR1 MNHEY and CDR2 SVGAGI come from the germline V gene. Trimming removed 0 bases at V and 8 bases at J, with 11 bases between. The CDR3 coding sequence is TGTGCCAGCAGTTACTCCGGGGTTGAGGAGCCCCAGCATTTT. It specifies CASSYSGVEEPQHF.

This chain connects TRBV28 to TRBJ1-1; D not certain. CDR1 is MDHEN, CDR2 SYDVKM, per germline. CDR3 length: 13 amino acids. Trimming pared 2 bases from V and 3 bases from J, leaving 7 bases between. CDR3 DNA sequence: TGTGCCAGCAGTTTAAGGGTTGACACTGAAGCTTTCTTT. It is translated as CASSLRVDTEAFF.

CDR3 in amino acids: CASRGIVGIGNQPQHF. DNA of the CDR3: TGTGCCAGCAGAGGAATCGTAGGAATCGGCAATCAGCCCCAGCATTTT. This rearrangement joins TRBV2 to TRBJ1-5; D is uncertain. Germline CDR1 and CDR2: SNHLY and FYNNEI. V was shortened by 6 bases and J by 2 bases, with 17 bases between the two germline ends. The CDR3 spans 16 residues.

Here the CDR3 reads CASSEGSGGYTF. The CDR3, as DNA: TGTGCCAGCAGTGAGGGCAGTGGGGGCTACACCTTC. The chain uses TRBV6-1 and TRBJ1-2; D unclear. V dropped 3 bases and J dropped 8 bases, with 10 bases sitting between them. The CDR3 is 12 amino acids. Germline lookup yields CDR1 MNHNS and CDR2 SASEGT.

V and J are TRBV7-6 and TRBJ1-1; D gene ambiguous. V was shortened by 0 bases and J by 5 bases, with 10 bases between the two germline ends. The CDR3 has 14 amino acids. Per the germline V gene, CDR1 is SGHVS and CDR2 is FNYEAQ. This chain's CDR3 is CASSLARGRTEAFF. The CDR3 DNA reads as TGTGCCAGCAGCTTAGCGCGAGGGAGAACTGAAGCTTTCTTT.

The chain has TRBV2 and TRBJ2-1, with D possibly TRBD1 on 6 matching bases. The CDR3 length is 14 residues. V was shortened by 3 bases and J by 3 bases, with 9 bases between the two germline ends. The germline CDR1 and CDR2 sequences are SNHLY and FYNNEI. This CDR3 is CASSERQVYNEQFF. The CDR3, as DNA: TGTGCCAGCAGTGAGAGACAGGTCTACAATGAGCAGTTCTTC.

The chain combines TRBV4-1 with TRBJ1-5, with a possible D match to TRBD1 (6 bases). V was pared by 1 base and J by 7 bases, with 17 bases between. This CDR3 is built from 16 residues. Germline assignment: CDR1 MGHRA and CDR2 YSYEKL. CDR3 DNA: TGCGCCAGCAGCCAAGTTTGGGGGGGAGGGGGGCAGCCCCAGCATTTT. It is translated as CASSQVWGGGGQPQHF.

This clone was observed a handful of times. The rearrangement links TRBV10-3 to TRBJ2-2, with D unclear. The CDR3 is 9 amino acids. The germline gives CDR1 ENHRY, CDR2 SYGVKD. The CDR3 here is CARWGELFF. The CDR3 nucleotides read TGTGCTCGCTGGGGGGAGCTGTTTTTT.

V usage is TRBV19 and J usage is TRBJ1-2; 10 nucleotides match TRBD1. Germline V gene lookup returns CDR1 LNHDA and CDR2 SQIVND (reference sequence). Trimming at V came to 4 bases and at J to 5 bases, leaving 10 bases not matched to a gene. The CDR3 runs to 16 residues. CDR3 residues: CASSTTGTGVAYGYTF. CDR3 nucleotides: TGTGCCAGTAGTACCACCGGGACAGGGGTCGCATATGGCTACACCTTC.

This clone was observed once. This rearrangement joins TRBV10-3 to TRBJ1-3, with D hard to call. The V end lost 7 bases, the J end lost 7 bases, and 14 bases lay between the germline ends. The CDR3 contains 13 residues. In germline, CDR1 is ENHRY, CDR2 SYGVKD. CDR3 region: CAINRPPSNTIYF. The CDR3, as DNA: TGTGCCATCAATCGTCCTCCTAGTAACACCATATATTTT.

This clone was seen only a few times. This chain joins TRBV7-2 and TRBJ1-5; 7 bases line up with TRBD1. With 0 bases clipped from V and 3 bases from J, the junction kept 2 bases outside the gene matches. CDR1 and CDR2 from the germline V gene are SGHTA and FQGNSA. The CDR3 is made up of 15 amino acids. CDR3 DNA: TGTGCCAGCAGCTTAGCAGGGACAGACAATCAGCCCCAGCATTTT. This codes for CASSLAGTDNQPQHF.

The chain is built from TRBV19 and TRBJ2-7; a weak D match, TRBD2 (6 bases). Per the germline V gene, CDR1 is LNHDA and CDR2 is SQIVND (reference sequence). The V gene lost 5 bases and the J gene lost 5 bases, with 16 bases spanning the gap. The CDR3 runs to 14 residues. The CDR3 loop reads CASSEQGTGDEQYF. CDR3 bases: TGTGCCAGTAGTGAGCAGGGTACGGGGGACGAGCAGTACTTC.

The rearrangement joins TRBV4-2 to TRBJ2-4; D not certain. This CDR3 has 13 residues. Germline V gives CDR1 LGHNA, CDR2 YNFKEQ. V lost 0 bases and J 6 bases, leaving 6 bases between the germline ends. In DNA form, the CDR3 reads TGTGCCAGCAGCCAAGAATCAGCAAACATTCAGTACTTC. Its protein is CASSQESANIQYF.

Only one count was recorded for this clone. The CDR3 here is CASSLSSENTEAFF. CDR3 coding DNA: TGCGCCAGCAGCTTGTCGTCAGAGAACACTGAAGCTTTCTTT. The chain couples TRBV5-1 to TRBJ1-1; no clear D gene. This CDR3 is built from 14 residues. The germline gives CDR1 SGHRS, CDR2 YFSETQ. The ends were cut back, 1 base at V and 1 base at J, with 8 bases in the middle.

The chain carries TRBV10-3 and TRBJ1-3; unclear D gene. Between the trimmed V and J ends, which lost 3 bases and 5 bases, there was a span of 17 bases. The CDR3 spans 16 residues. The germline gives CDR1 ENHRY, CDR2 SYGVKD. The CDR3 here is CAISDHSEGARNTIYF. Written as DNA, the CDR3 is TGTGCCATCAGTGATCACAGTGAGGGTGCTCGAAACACCATATATTTT.

The chain recombines TRBV2 with TRBJ2-7; 7 bases match TRBD1. CDR1 is SNHLY, CDR2 FYNNEI, per germline. The CDR3 is 15 amino acids. V lost 6 bases to trimming and J lost 5 bases; unmatched junction nucleotides: 13. CDR3 DNA sequence: TGTGCCAGCAGCACTCGGGACAGTGTTATTAACGAGCAGTACTTC. Translating gives CASSTRDSVINEQYF.

In its sample, this clone was seen once. This chain links TRBV4-3 with TRBJ1-2; D gene uncertain. CDR1 and CDR2 (germline): LGHNA, YSLEER. V lost 0 bases and J 3 bases, leaving 14 bases between the germline ends. The CDR3 has 16 amino acids. Written as DNA, the CDR3 is TGCGCCAGCAGCCAAGATCTGGAGGAAGGGTACTATGGCTACACCTTC. Translating gives CASSQDLEEGYYGYTF.

This clone was detected only once. The J gene is TRBJ1-5, the V gene TRBV5-6, with 9 bases aligning to TRBD1. The CDR3 contains 15 residues. Unmatched junction bases numbered 6, after V lost 3 bases and J lost 5 bases. Germline V gene sequence: CDR1 SGHDT, CDR2 YYEEEE. The CDR3 spells CASSYRDRVDQPQHF. The DNA for the CDR3 is TGTGCCAGCAGCTACCGGGACAGGGTCGATCAGCCCCAGCATTTT.

This clone has a single count. The chain is built from TRBV28 and TRBJ1-1, with 7 nucleotides matching TRBD1. After removal of 6 bases from V and 3 bases from J, the junction contained 7 bases not matched to a gene. The CDR3 contains 14 residues. Looked up from germline, CDR1 is MDHEN and CDR2 is SYDVKM. The CDR3 sequence: CASSKGGSDTEAFF. CDR3 nucleotides: TGTGCCAGCAGCAAAGGGGGCTCGGACACTGAAGCTTTCTTT.

The chain combines TRBV4-3 with TRBJ1-6; D is unresolved. The CDR3 loop spans 14 amino acids. With 3 bases removed from V and 6 bases from J, the gap between germline ends came to 9 bases. In germline, CDR1 is LGHNA, CDR2 YSLEER. CDR3 bases: TGCGCCAGCAGCCAGGACGACGGTAATTCACCCCTCCACTTT. Amino acids: CASSQDDGNSPLHF.

V and J are TRBV4-3 and TRBJ2-5; D gene uncertain. V was cut by 2 bases and J by 2 bases, with 12 bases left in between. The CDR3 contains 15 residues. Germline CDR1 and CDR2: LGHNA and YSLEER. CDR3 bases: TGCGCCAGCAGCCAATCTTACGGGCCGCAAGAGACCCAGTACTTC. This sequence encodes CASSQSYGPQETQYF.

This clone came up a few times. The chain is built from TRBV7-2 and TRBJ1-1; D remains unclear. Per the germline V gene, CDR1 is SGHTA and CDR2 is FQGNSA. The CDR3 length is 12 residues. Trimming left V 1 base short and J 11 bases short, with 11 bases between. CDR3 amino acids: CASSLDGRSAFF. CDR3 bases: TGTGCCAGCAGCTTAGACGGCAGGTCGGCTTTCTTT.

Written as DNA, the CDR3 is TGCGCCAGTGGACACTCCTACAATGAGCAGTTCTTC. This gives the protein CASGHSYNEQFF. The genes are TRBV5-1 and TRBJ2-1, with D perhaps matching TRBD1 (5 bases). The V and J ends lost 8 bases and 0 bases respectively, with 6 bases between them. The CDR3 runs to 12 residues. Germline CDR1 SGHRS, CDR2 YFSETQ.

The rearrangement joins TRBV5-4 to TRBJ1-4; 7 bases match TRBD1. In germline, CDR1 is SGHNT, CDR2 YYREEE (reference sequence). This CDR3 comprises 15 residues. V dropped 1 base and J dropped 4; count of bases not matched to a gene: 4. The CDR3: CASSLRTGDNEKLFF. In nucleotides, the CDR3 is TGTGCCAGCAGCTTGAGGACAGGCGATAATGAAAAACTGTTTTTT.